The clone carrying this T cell receptor beta chain ranks as large. This entry is derived from a study of immune characterization of retroperitoneal liposarcoma. The germline gives CDR1 MNHNS, CDR2 SASEGT. The CDR3 loop spans 15 amino acids. V gave up 7 bases and J gave up 0 bases; unmatched junction bases: 6. Each CDR3 protein gets one entry after TCRdb re-called the PCR reads with MiXCR. The profile shows 4,500 or so distinct CDR3 sequences, under 45% of them singletons. The sample comprised tumor tissue. The source of this sequence is a male donor with retroperitoneal liposarcoma. This chain connects TRBV6-1 to TRBJ1-1; 9 bases are a match to TRBD1. The CDR3 spells CASTSGTGLNTEAFF. The CDR3 DNA is TGTGCCAGCACCTCCGGGACAGGGTTGAACACTGAAGCTTTCTTT.